The rows below give T cell receptor beta chains drawn from one sample of a study of shared clonotypes between healthy human individuals. This table comes from immunoSEQ multiplex PCR, and its TCRdb copy is limited to in-frame clones, with some not included. The sample comprises 1.5 million to 2.5 million clones, about 95% of which are singletons, and roughly 1% rests with the top ten. Material for sequencing was naive CD8+ T cells sorted from blood. The receptors come from a man in his late teens or twenties in good health. CDR3s include the opening cysteine and the closing phenylalanine or tryptophan. D genes are given only for firm matches. Size is stated for part of the rows, as once, few or many counts, or as a class when the clone is expanded.

.	TRBD2	TRBV6-1	TRBJ2-1	CASRGLAGDEQFF	TGTGCCAGCAGGGGACTAGCGGGGGATGAGCAGTTCTTC
once	.	TRBV28	TRBJ1-1	CASSLTSMNTEAFF	TGTGCCAGCAGCCTAACCTCCATGAACACTGAAGCTTTCTTT
.	.	TRBV28	TRBJ2-3	CASSLGQGTDTQYF	TGTGCCAGCAGTTTGGGGCAGGGAACAGATACGCAGTATTTT
.	.	TRBV19	TRBJ2-7	CASSMGDGYEQYF	TGTGCCAGTAGTATGGGTGATGGCTACGAGCAGTACTTC
.	.	TRBV6-5	TRBJ2-2	CASSYSEFGELFF	TGTGCCAGCAGTTACTCAGAGTTCGGGGAGCTGTTTTTT
.	.	TRBV11-2	TRBJ2-7	CASSITGTPYEQYF	TGTGCCAGCAGCATAACCGGGACGCCCTACGAGCAGTACTTC
.	TRBD2	TRBV2	TRBJ2-5	CASKLMSGSHQETQYF	TGTGCCAGCAAGTTAATGAGCGGGAGTCATCAAGAGACCCAGTACTTC
.	TRBD1	TRBV2	TRBJ1-1	CASRVGQGSTEAFF	TGTGCCAGCAGAGTTGGACAGGGGAGCACTGAAGCTTTCTTT
once	TRBD2	TRBV6-5	TRBJ2-5	CASSYGLAGLQETQYF	TGTGCCAGCAGTTACGGACTAGCGGGACTTCAAGAGACCCAGTACTTC
.	.	TRBV6-1	TRBJ1-3	CASSEARAGYTIYF	TGTGCCAGCAGTGAAGCGAGGGCAGGGTACACCATATATTTT
.	.	TRBV11-2	TRBJ1-1	CASSFMGETEAFF	TGTGCCAGCAGCTTTATGGGGGAGACTGAAGCTTTCTTT
.	TRBD1	TRBV7-2	TRBJ2-7	CASSLRQGIVHEQYF	TGTGCCAGCAGCCTTAGACAGGGGATTGTCCACGAGCAGTACTTC
once	TRBD1	TRBV11-1	TRBJ2-7	CASSSVGQGSSHEQYF	TGTGCCAGCAGCTCCGTGGGACAGGGTTCATCCCACGAGCAGTACTTC
.	.	TRBV13	TRBJ1-2	CASSPASGGANYGYTF	TGTGCCAGCAGCCCGGCCAGCGGGGGCGCGAACTATGGCTACACCTTC
.	TRBD2	TRBV6-5	TRBJ2-3	CASSPGLGAPDTQYF	TGTGCCAGCAGTCCGGGACTAGGGGCCCCAGATACGCAGTATTTT
.	.	TRBV4-1	TRBJ1-5	CASSQESTANQPQHF	TGCGCCAGCAGCCAAGAATCGACAGCAAATCAGCCCCAGCATTTT
.	TRBD1	TRBV27	TRBJ1-1	CASSLGTAYEAFF	TGTGCCAGCAGTTTAGGGACAGCCTACGAGGCTTTCTTT
.	.	TRBV7-6	TRBJ2-7	CASSLAANYEQYF	TGTGCCAGCAGCTTAGCGGCGAACTACGAGCAGTACTTC
.	TRBD2	TRBV7-7	TRBJ2-1	CASSLGLAGGISYNEQFF	TGTGCTAGCAGCTTGGGACTAGCGGGAGGTATCTCCTACAATGAGCAGTTCTTC
.	TRBD2	TRBV30	TRBJ2-7	CAWSWGREGYEQYF	TGTGCCTGGAGTTGGGGGCGGGAGGGCTACGAGCAGTACTTC
.	TRBD2	TRBV27	TRBJ2-7	CASSLVAGTYEQYF	TGTGCCAGCAGTTTAGTAGCGGGAACCTACGAGCAGTACTTC
.	.	TRBV4-1	TRBJ2-3	CASSQGTAETDTQYF	TGCGCCAGCAGCCAAGGTACAGCGGAGACAGATACGCAGTATTTT
.	.	TRBV5-4	TRBJ2-1	CASSFSGNNEQFF	TGTGCCAGCAGCTTTTCAGGTAACAATGAGCAGTTCTTC
.	.	TRBV28	TRBJ2-3	CASRSSGLELPDTQYF	TGTGCCAGCCGATCCTCGGGTCTAGAGCTTCCAGATACGCAGTATTTT
.	TRBD1	TRBV30	TRBJ2-6	CAWSDRGLPGANVLTF	TGTGCCTGGAGTGACAGGGGGCTACCTGGGGCCAACGTCCTGACTTTC
.	.	TRBV7-2	TRBJ2-7	CASSSSGSEQYF	TGTGCCAGCAGCTCCTCAGGGTCCGAGCAGTACTTC
.	.	TRBV7-2	TRBJ1-2	CASSLSQDGANYGYTF	TGTGCCAGCAGCCTGTCTCAGGACGGAGCTAACTATGGCTACACCTTC
few	.	TRBV19	TRBJ2-1	CASSIGVGREQFF	TGTGCCAGTAGTATTGGTGTGGGTCGGGAGCAGTTCTTC
.	.	TRBV4-1	TRBJ1-5	CASSLYLMSNKPQHF	TGCGCCAGCAGCCTCTACTTGATGAGCAATAAGCCCCAGCATTTT